Listed below are T cell receptor beta chains from one sample, sequenced in a study of blood T cell repertoires in COVID-19. Sequenced by immunoSEQ multiplex PCR; TCRdb stores in-frame clones only, minus some. The sample holds some 260,000 clones; roughly 85% are singletons and the top ten take around 3%. The sequenced sample was peripheral blood. The receptor set was obtained from a man aged 18 to 30 with active or convalescent COVID-19. Both conserved end residues are part of each CDR3. Fields, in order: clone size, J gene, D gene, V gene, CDR3 protein, CDR3 DNA. The D gene is left open where the match is weak. Clone sizes are given selectively: once, few, many, or a class where the clone is expanded.

>.|TRBJ1-1|.|TRBV11-3
CASSSTTNTEAFF
TGTGCCAGCAGCTCCACCACTAACACTGAAGCTTTCTTT
>.|TRBJ2-5|TRBD1|TRBV14
CASSPGQQETQYF
TGTGCCAGCAGCCCGGGACAGCAAGAGACCCAGTACTTC
>.|TRBJ2-1|.|TRBV1
CTSSQDPVQHGNEQFF
TGCACCAGCAGCCAAGATCCGGTACAGCATGGTAATGAGCAGTTCTTC
>.|TRBJ1-2|.|TRBV13
CASSATRGRAYGYTF
TGTGCCAGCAGCGCAACCCGCGGCAGGGCCTACGGCTACACCTTC
>.|TRBJ2-7|.|TRBV14
CASSQIQGKGDEQYF
TGTGCCAGCAGCCAAATACAGGGTAAAGGTGACGAGCAGTACTTC
>.|TRBJ2-3|.|TRBV6-6
CASSRQDTQYF
TGTGCCAGCAGTCGACAGGATACGCAGTATTTT
>.|TRBJ1-4|TRBD1|TRBV19
CASSWDRGGTNEKLFF
TGTGCCAGTAGTTGGGACAGGGGTGGAACTAATGAAAAACTGTTTTTT
>.|TRBJ1-2|.|TRBV29-1
CSVDGRDSGYGYTF
TGCAGCGTTGACGGCCGGGATTCTGGCTATGGCTACACCTTC
>.|TRBJ2-5|.|TRBV30
CACQLETSQETQYF
TGTGCCTGCCAACTGGAAACTAGCCAAGAGACCCAGTACTTC
>.|TRBJ2-1|TRBD2|TRBV19
CASSRGLVDDEQFF
TGTGCCAGTAGTAGGGGACTAGTTGATGATGAGCAGTTCTTC
>.|TRBJ1-5|TRBD1|TRBV6-5
CASSQGGKGDQPQHF
TGTGCCAGCAGTCAGGGGGGCAAGGGGGATCAGCCCCAGCATTTT
>few|TRBJ1-3|TRBD1|TRBV9
CASSNDRAGNTIYF
TGTGCCAGCAGCAACGACAGGGCTGGAAACACCATATATTTT
>.|TRBJ1-4|.|TRBV9
CASTPLGEKLFF
TGTGCCAGCACCCCACTGGGCGAAAAACTGTTTTTT
>.|TRBJ1-6|.|TRBV7-2
CASSPRGGENSPLHF
TGTGCCAGCAGCCCCAGAGGGGGAGAGAATTCACCCCTCCACTTT
>.|TRBJ1-1|TRBD1|TRBV7-8
CASSLTGTAQAFF
TGTGCCAGCAGCTTAACGGGGACAGCTCAAGCTTTCTTT
>.|TRBJ2-5|.|TRBV12-5
CASGLVLAVSQETQYF
TGTGCTAGTGGTTTGGTATTGGCGGTAAGCCAAGAGACCCAGTACTTC
>.|TRBJ2-3|.|TRBV20-1
CSASVTGWTDTQYF
TGCAGTGCTAGTGTAACAGGGTGGACAGATACGCAGTATTTT
>.|TRBJ1-6|.|TRBV11-2
CASSSRGLNSPLHF
TGTGCCAGCAGCTCCAGGGGCCTAAATTCACCCCTCCACTTT
>.|TRBJ2-7|TRBD1|TRBV10-3
CAISEFRDRGRYEQYF
TGTGCCATCAGTGAATTCAGGGACAGGGGGAGATACGAGCAGTACTTC
>.|TRBJ1-2|TRBD1|TRBV19
CASSIWDRAYGYTF
TGTGCCAGTAGTATATGGGACAGGGCCTATGGCTACACCTTC
>.|TRBJ1-1|TRBD1|TRBV27
CASSPRQGSTEAFF
TGTGCCAGCAGTCCGAGACAGGGGAGCACTGAAGCTTTCTTT
>.|TRBJ2-2|.|TRBV27
CASSSTGNTGELFF
TGTGCCAGCAGTTCGACAGGGAACACCGGGGAGCTGTTTTTT
>.|TRBJ1-5|TRBD1|TRBV15
CATSSDRAGFDQPQHF
TGTGCCACCAGCTCCGACAGGGCCGGGTTTGATCAGCCCCAGCATTTT
>.|TRBJ1-6|.|TRBV2
CASTSKGVPRSSYNSPLHF
TGTGCCAGCACCAGCAAAGGGGTCCCGAGGAGCTCCTATAATTCACCCCTCCACTTT
>.|TRBJ1-5|TRBD1|TRBV19
CASSLGQGDQPQHF
TGTGCCAGTAGTTTGGGACAGGGGGACCAGCCCCAGCATTTT
>.|TRBJ2-1|.|TRBV7-6
CASSLVTGPAENEQFF
TGTGCCAGCAGCTTAGTAACAGGACCGGCGGAGAATGAGCAGTTCTTC
>.|TRBJ1-3|.|TRBV7-2
CASSQTISGNTIYF
TGTGCCAGCAGCCAGACAATTTCTGGAAACACCATATATTTT
>.|TRBJ1-3|TRBD1|TRBV9
CASSPQGEVSSGNTIYF
TGTGCCAGCAGCCCCCAGGGGGAAGTAAGCTCTGGAAACACCATATATTTT
>.|TRBJ2-2|.|TRBV7-3
CASSLTPGDPFQRGELFF
TGTGCCAGCAGCTTAACCCCGGGGGATCCCTTTCAGCGCGGGGAGCTGTTTTTT
>.|TRBJ1-3|.|TRBV6-1
CASSEVLTPNSGNTIYF
TGTGCCAGCAGTGAAGTCTTGACTCCAAACTCTGGAAACACCATATATTTT
>.|TRBJ2-7|.|TRBV5-1
CASNFGTLGEQYF
TGCGCCAGCAATTTCGGGACTCTGGGCGAGCAGTACTTC
>.|TRBJ1-3|.|TRBV28
CASTRAGNTIYF
TGTGCCAGCACGAGGGCTGGAAACACCATATATTTT
>.|TRBJ2-7|TRBD1|TRBV19
CATRGQDISYEQYF
TGTGCCACACGCGGACAGGACATCTCCTACGAGCAGTACTTC
>.|TRBJ2-5|.|TRBV7-3
CASPLRRKNSLAKRETQYF
TGTGCCAGCCCCTTAAGACGCAAGAACAGCCTAGCGAAGCGAGAGACCCAGTACTTC
>.|TRBJ2-7|TRBD2|TRBV7-2
CASSIGTSGYEQYF
TGTGCCAGCAGCATAGGGACTAGCGGGTACGAGCAGTACTTC